One and the same sample provided the 25 T cell receptor beta chains below, sequenced in a study of yellow fever vaccine responses in identical twins. MiXCR was run by TCRdb on the RT-PCR reads, yielding one entry per CDR3 protein. This table has thousands of distinct CDR3 sequences, 65% to 85% appearing once. The specimen comprised T cells from blood (PBMCs), unsorted or a sorted subset (not recorded which), sampled before or after yellow fever vaccination (not recorded which). These receptor sequences come from a woman under 30 who received the yellow fever vaccine.

The V and J genes are TRBV5-4 and TRBJ2-3; 11 positions match TRBD1. The CDR3 sequence is 16 residues long. The V gene end was trimmed by 1 base and the J gene end by 4 bases; junction bases not matched to a gene: 5. CDR1 SGHNT and CDR2 YYREEE come from the germline V gene (reference sequence). The CDR3 here is CASSLLGQGGADTQYF. The DNA for the CDR3 is TGTGCCAGCAGCTTGTTGGGACAGGGGGGTGCAGATACGCAGTATTTT. The entire variable domain, with the rest obtained from reference TRBV5-4 and TRBJ2-3, is as follows: ETGVTQSPTHLIKTRGQQVTLRCSSQSGHNTVSWYQQALGQGPQFIFQYYREEENGRGNFPPRFSGLQFPNYSSELNVNALELDDSALYLCASSLLGQGGADTQYFGPGTRLTVL.

The gene calls are TRBV18 and TRBJ2-7, with a tentative D call TRBD2 (6 bases). The CDR3 is 14 residues long. Trimming shortened V by 5 bases and J by 0 bases, and 11 bases separated the two germline ends. Per germline, CDR1 KGHSH and CDR2 LQKENI. The CDR3 sequence is CASSGAGISYEQYF. The CDR3 nucleotides read TGTGCCAGCTCAGGGGCGGGAATCTCCTACGAGCAGTACTTC. Using reference TRBV18 and TRBJ2-7 for the parts outside the CDR3, the full variable domain is NAGVMQNPRHLVRRRGQEARLRCSPMKGHSHVYWYRQLPEEGLKFMVYLQKENIIDESGMPKERFSAEFPKEGPSILRIQQVVRGDSAAYFCASSGAGISYEQYFGPGTRLTVT.

With respect to this clonotype: Sequence at one end of the junction differs from germline and may be a read error. This chain joins TRBV12-3 or TRBV12-4 and TRBJ2-4, with 11 positions matching TRBD2. This CDR3 spans 15 amino acids. CDR3 region: CASSLAGGGQNIQYF. The DNA for the CDR3 is TGTGCCAGCAGTCTAGCGGGGGGAGGTCAAAACATTCAGTACTTC.

The CDR3 DNA reads as TGTGCCAGCAGCTGGGGGGCCGGCTTGCAGAATTCACCCCTCCACTTT. It codes for CASSWGAGLQNSPLHF. The chain has TRBV5-4 and TRBJ1-6, with D maybe TRBD1 (6 bases). V gave up 3 bases and J gave up 7 bases, with 17 bases separating them. In germline, CDR1 is SGHNT, CDR2 YYREEE (reference sequence). The CDR3 has 16 residues.

As regards this clonotype: Likely a read error: the CDR3 ends without its conserved phenylalanine or tryptophan. No DNA is shown, since the ends of the CDR3 on it are uncertain; the CDR3 is the one TCRdb lists. The J gene is TRBJ1-3, the V gene TRBV20-1; the D call in the table, TRBD1, was not verified against the DNA. A total of 9 residues make up the CDR3, ends included. Germline-derived CDR1 and CDR2 are DFQATT and SNEGSKA (reference sequence). The CDR3 protein is CSAQDSFSL.

The table lists this clonotype with a count of one. This chain joins TRBV29-1 and TRBJ2-3, with D possibly matching TRBD1 (5 bases). V was trimmed by 6 bases and J by 1 base, leaving 11 bases between them. Germline V CDR1 and CDR2: SQVTM, ANQGSEA. The CDR3 has 13 amino acids. CDR3 coding DNA: TGCAGCGTCCCAAAACAGGGCACAGATACGCAGTATTTT. Residues: CSVPKQGTDTQYF.

The V gene is TRBV18, the J gene TRBJ1-3; D is uncertain. CDR1 is KGHSH and CDR2 is LQKENI in the germline V gene. CDR3 length: 15 amino acids. The germline V and J ends were trimmed by 0 bases and 4 bases, with 10 bases remaining between them. The CDR3 DNA sequence: TGTGCCAGCTCACCACCGACTTCCTGGGGAAACACCATATATTTT. Protein product: CASSPPTSWGNTIYF.

This clonotype has only a few counts. V is TRBV6-2 or TRBV6-3 and J is TRBJ2-7, with 7 nucleotides matching TRBD2. With 2 bases clipped from V and 1 base from J, the junction kept 2 bases outside the gene matches. Germline V gene sequence: CDR1 MNHEY, CDR2 SVGEGT. This CDR3 region has 14 residues. The CDR3 protein is CASSYGEGSYEQYF. In nucleotides, the CDR3 is TGTGCCAGCAGTTACGGGGAGGGATCCTACGAGCAGTACTTC.

The chain couples TRBV29-1 to TRBJ1-1; 7 bases map to TRBD1. V shed 8 bases, J shed 7 bases, and the junction held 19 bases outside the gene matches. This CDR3 is built from 15 residues. Per the germline V gene, CDR1 is SQVTM and CDR2 is ANQGSEA. The CDR3, as DNA: TGCAGCTCGTTAGGAAGGGGGCGCGAGTTCGATGAAGCTTTCTTT. This translates into CSSLGRGREFDEAFF.

This clonotype was observed a few times. V is TRBV12-1 and J is TRBJ1-5. TRBV12-1 is designated a pseudogene. The CDR3 has 16 amino acids. CDR3 sequence (DNA): TGTGCCAGCAGCCTCCGGGGGGTCCCAAGCAATCAGCCCCAGCATTTT. It yields the protein CASSLRGVPSNQPQHF.

The table lists this clonotype with a count of one. The chain carries TRBV11-3 and TRBJ2-1; D perhaps matches TRBD1 (6 bases). Germline CDR1 reads SGHNT; CDR2 reads YENEEA. Trimming pared 5 bases from V and 8 bases from J, leaving 16 bases between. The CDR3 extends over 14 amino acids. The CDR3 here is CASSRVTGHHEQFF. Written as DNA, the CDR3 is TGTGCCAGCAGCCGCGTCACGGGACATCATGAGCAGTTCTTC.

The chain carries TRBV7-6 and TRBJ1-4; tentative D call: TRBD1 (6 bases). The CDR3 is 16 amino acids. The germline V and J ends were trimmed by 3 bases and 5 bases, with 16 bases remaining between them. Germline V gives CDR1 SGHVS, CDR2 FNYEAQ. Written as DNA, the CDR3 is TGTGCCAGCAGCTTCGCCACGGGGGCGGTGAATGAAAAACTGTTTTTT. Protein sequence: CASSFATGAVNEKLFF.

This chain uses TRBV6-2 or TRBV6-3 with TRBJ2-2; D gene unclear. CDR1 is MNHEY and CDR2 is SVGEGT in the germline V gene. Trimming pared 2 bases from V and 5 bases from J, leaving 6 bases between. There are 13 residues in the CDR3. The CDR3 protein is CASSYARTGELFF. The CDR3 nucleotides are TGTGCCAGCAGTTACGCGCGTACCGGGGAGCTGTTTTTT.

This chain joins TRBV20-1 and TRBJ2-7; 8 bases map to TRBD2. This CDR3 comprises 14 residues. Germline trimming cut 4 bases from V and 5 bases from J; bases unmatched to any gene: 10. Germline assignment: CDR1 DFQATT and CDR2 SNEGSKA (reference sequence). As DNA, the CDR3 is TGCAGTGCTAAGGCGCGGGGGGTTTTGGACGAGCAGTACGTC. The encoded protein is CSAKARGVLDEQYV.

This chain uses TRBV20-1 with TRBJ1-2; D remains ambiguous. The germline CDR1 and CDR2 sequences are DFQATT and SNEGSKA (reference sequence). This CDR3 spans 13 amino acids. V lost 4 bases and J lost 4, with 13 bases in between. The DNA of the CDR3 is TGCAGTGCTATGGTCCAACTTAGCTATGGCTACACCTTC. It translates to CSAMVQLSYGYTF.

This chain uses TRBV4-1 with TRBJ1-1; 10 bases agree with TRBD1. CDR1 and CDR2 (germline): MGHRA, YSYEKL. The CDR3 length is 15 residues. V dropped 3 bases and J dropped 5; count of bases not matched to a gene: 6. The chain's CDR3 is CASSQQDRGRTEAFF. For the CDR3, the DNA is TGCGCCAGCAGCCAGCAAGACAGGGGGCGAACTGAAGCTTTCTTT.

V is TRBV13 and J is TRBJ1-6; tentatively, D is TRBD1 (5 bases). The CDR3 loop spans 12 amino acids. Germline assignment: CDR1 PRHDT and CDR2 FYEKMQ (reference sequence). Trimming shortened V by 7 bases and J by 10 bases, and 11 bases separated the two germline ends. The CDR3: CASMRRDSPLHF. The CDR3 bases are TGTGCCAGCATGAGGAGGGACTCACCCCTCCACTTT.

The chain joins TRBV2 to TRBJ2-1; D perhaps matches TRBD1 (5 bases). Trimming took off 2 bases at V and 6 bases at J, with 11 bases between the two ends. The CDR3 loop spans 14 amino acids. Germline V gene lookup returns CDR1 SNHLY and CDR2 FYNNEI. In DNA form, the CDR3 reads TGTGCCAGCAGTGAATCCGGCAGGGCCAATGAGCAGTTCTTC. Protein sequence: CASSESGRANEQFF. Combining the CDR3 with reference TRBV2 and TRBJ2-1 gives the whole variable domain EPEVTQTPSHQVTQMGQEVILRCVPISNHLYFYWYRQILGQKVEFLVSFYNNEISEKSEIFDDQFSVERPDGSNFTLKIRSTKLEDSAMYFCASSESGRANEQFFGPGTRLTVL.

This clonotype has a handful of counts. This chain connects TRBV7-7 to TRBJ1-1; D is undetermined. Looked up from germline, CDR1 is SSHAT and CDR2 is FNYEAQ (reference sequence). This CDR3 is built from 13 residues. Trimming took off 2 bases at V and 1 base at J, with 5 bases between the two ends. The CDR3 nucleotides read TGTGCCAGCAGCTTAATGCAGAACACTGAAGCTTTCTTT. Translating it yields CASSLMQNTEAFF. The full variable domain, in which reference TRBV7-7 and TRBJ1-1 provide the parts outside the CDR3, is GAGVSQSPRYKVTKRGQDVTLRCDPISSHATLYWYQQALGQGPEFLTYFNYEAQPDKSGLPSDRFSAERPEGSISTLTIQRTEQRDSAMYRCASSLMQNTEAFFGQGTRLTVV.

The count of this clonotype is one. This sequence joins TRBV20-1 and TRBJ2-7; possibly TRBD1 or TRBD2 for D (6 bases each). The germline gives CDR1 DFQATT, CDR2 SNEGSKA (reference sequence). The CDR3 loop spans 15 amino acids. V lost 4 bases to trimming and J lost 4 bases, with 20 bases between them. The chain's CDR3 is CSAKGQRGGGYEQYF. The CDR3 coding sequence is TGCAGTGCTAAGGGCCAGCGAGGGGGAGGATACGAGCAGTACTTC.

CDR3 loop: CASSDPSGRFYEQYF. For the CDR3, the DNA is TGTGCCAGCAGTGATCCTAGCGGGAGGTTCTACGAGCAGTACTTC. This rearrangement joins TRBV2 to TRBJ2-7; TRBD2 matches at 11 bases. Germline CDR1 SNHLY, CDR2 FYNNEI. V shed 3 bases and J 3 bases; nucleotides not matched to a gene: 4. The CDR3 is 15 residues long.

The V call is TRBV6-5, the J call TRBJ2-3; TRBD1 is a possible D gene (7 bases). This CDR3 spans 16 amino acids. Trimming left V 4 bases short and J 2 bases short, with 16 bases between. CDR1 is MNHEY, CDR2 SVGAGI, per germline. The CDR3 coding sequence is TGTGCCAGCAGTTCTGTCGCAGGGGGGAACACAGATACGCAGTATTTT. It specifies CASSSVAGGNTDTQYF.

The chain links TRBV27 to TRBJ1-5; 7 nucleotides match TRBD1. This CDR3 has 15 amino acids. Germline loops: CDR1 MNHEY, CDR2 SMNVEV (reference sequence). The J segment lost 6 bases and the V segment lost 0 bases, leaving 5 bases of the junction unmatched. The CDR3 DNA sequence: TGTGCCAGCAGTTTATCGACAGGGAGAGGTCAGCCCCAGCATTTT. It is translated as CASSLSTGRGQPQHF.

The genes are TRBV29-1 and TRBJ2-1, with TRBD1 identical over 8 bases. The CDR3 spans 11 residues. V was clipped by 6 bases and J by 10 bases; unmatched bases: 5. Per the germline V gene, CDR1 is SQVTM and CDR2 is ANQGSEA. The CDR3 DNA follows: TGCAGCGTGGAGGACAGGGCAGAGCAGTTCTTC. It translates to CSVEDRAEQFF.

The J gene is TRBJ2-1, the V gene TRBV11-1; the D is unclear. Germline CDR1 SGHAT, CDR2 FQDESV (reference sequence). The V and J ends lost 9 bases and 6 bases respectively, with 12 bases between them. The CDR3 is 12 amino acids. CDR3: CASGPRGNEQFF. The CDR3 coding sequence is TGTGCCAGTGGGCCCCGTGGCAATGAGCAGTTCTTC.